This T cell receptor (beta chain) emerged from a study of blood T cell repertoires in COVID-19. In the study overall: Sites across the United States, Italy and Spain contributed samples from acute and convalescent COVID-19. Sample material is recorded as cDNA or gDNA derived from T cells, B-cell-depleted T cells, or PBMCs.

Repertoires were generated with immunoSEQ multiplex PCR, while TCRdb's copy carries only in-frame clones and drops some. The repertoire has over 35,000 clones, 70% to 90% of them found once; the top ten carry around 2.3%. This CDR3 spans 15 amino acids. In germline, CDR1 is MNHEY, CDR2 SVGAGI. With 6 bases removed from V and 5 bases from J, the gap between germline ends came to 19 bases. Sequences were obtained from peripheral blood. This receptor was taken from a human donor in a cohort sampled during active COVID-19. The V call is TRBV6-5, the J call TRBJ2-5; D may be TRBD2 (6 bases). CDR3 residues: CASSPPGRRRETQYF. CDR3 in DNA: TGTGCCAGCAGCCCCCCGGGGAGGCGAAGGGAGACCCAGTACTTC.